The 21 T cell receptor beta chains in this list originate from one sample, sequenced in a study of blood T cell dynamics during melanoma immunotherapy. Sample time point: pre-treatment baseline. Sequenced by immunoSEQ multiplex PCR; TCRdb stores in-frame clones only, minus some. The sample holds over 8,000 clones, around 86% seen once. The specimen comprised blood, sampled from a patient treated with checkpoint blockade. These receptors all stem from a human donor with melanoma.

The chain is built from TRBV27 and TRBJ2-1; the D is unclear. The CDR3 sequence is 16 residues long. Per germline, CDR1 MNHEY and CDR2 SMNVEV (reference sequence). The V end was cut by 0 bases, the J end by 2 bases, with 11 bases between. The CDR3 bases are TGTGCCAGCAGTTTATCGGCAGTCGGCCCCTACAATGAGCAGTTCTTC. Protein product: CASSLSAVGPYNEQFF.

The CDR3 region has the DNA TGCGCCAGCAGCCCCCAACTTCACCAGACAGCCAGGAACACTGAAGCTTTCTTT. This gives the protein CASSPQLHQTARNTEAFF. The J gene is TRBJ1-1, the V gene TRBV4-1; the D gene is possibly TRBD1 (5 bases). This CDR3 spans 18 amino acids. In germline, CDR1 is MGHRA, CDR2 YSYEKL. Trimming left V 4 bases short and J 1 base short, with 22 bases between.

The DNA for the CDR3 is TGTGCCAGCACGGGACTAGCGGGGGGTACCTACGAGCAGTACTTC. It translates to CASTGLAGGTYEQYF. This chain joins TRBV5-6 and TRBJ2-7; 15 bases are shared with TRBD2. The length of the CDR3 is 15 residues. The ends lost 6 bases at V and 2 bases at J; junction bases unmatched: 3. The germline V gene encodes CDR1 SGHDT and CDR2 YYEEEE.

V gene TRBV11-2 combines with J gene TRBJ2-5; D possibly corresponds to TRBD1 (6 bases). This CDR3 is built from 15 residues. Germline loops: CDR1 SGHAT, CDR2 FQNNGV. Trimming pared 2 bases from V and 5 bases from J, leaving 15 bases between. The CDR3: CASSLRRSGAETQYF. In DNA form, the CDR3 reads TGTGCCAGCAGCTTAAGGCGTTCAGGGGCTGAGACCCAGTACTTC.

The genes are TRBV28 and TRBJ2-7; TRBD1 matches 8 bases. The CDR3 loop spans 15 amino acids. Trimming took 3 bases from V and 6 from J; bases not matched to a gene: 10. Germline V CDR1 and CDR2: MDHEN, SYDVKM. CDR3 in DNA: TGTGCCAGCAGTTTCCCCGGACAGGGCGGCGGCGAGCAGTACTTC. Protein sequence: CASSFPGQGGGEQYF.

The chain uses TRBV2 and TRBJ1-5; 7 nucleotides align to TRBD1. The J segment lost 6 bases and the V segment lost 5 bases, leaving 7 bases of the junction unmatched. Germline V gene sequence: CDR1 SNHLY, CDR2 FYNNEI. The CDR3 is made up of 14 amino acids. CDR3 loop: CASSTGVVGQPQHF. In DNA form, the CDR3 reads TGTGCCAGCAGTACAGGGGTTGTCGGTCAGCCCCAGCATTTT.

In nucleotides, the CDR3 is TGTGCCAGCAGTGAATCACAGGGGGTGACTGAAGCTTTCTTT. Its protein is CASSESQGVTEAFF. V and J are TRBV6-1 and TRBJ1-1, with 8 bases matching TRBD1. V shed 2 bases and J 5 bases; nucleotides not matched to a gene: 4. CDR3 length equals 14 residues. Germline CDR1 MNHNS, CDR2 SASEGT.

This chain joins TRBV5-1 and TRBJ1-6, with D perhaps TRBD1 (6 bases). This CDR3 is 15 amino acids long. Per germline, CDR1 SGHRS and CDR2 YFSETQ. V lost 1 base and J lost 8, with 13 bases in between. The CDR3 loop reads CASSLKQGGDSPLHF. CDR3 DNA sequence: TGCGCCAGCAGCTTGAAACAGGGCGGTGATTCACCCCTCCACTTT.

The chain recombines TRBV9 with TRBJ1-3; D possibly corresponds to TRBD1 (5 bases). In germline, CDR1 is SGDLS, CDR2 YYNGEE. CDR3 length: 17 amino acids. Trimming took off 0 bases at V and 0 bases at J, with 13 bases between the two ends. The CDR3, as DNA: TGTGCCAGCAGCGTAGAGGGGACCCCCCGCTCTGGAAACACCATATATTTT. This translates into CASSVEGTPRSGNTIYF.

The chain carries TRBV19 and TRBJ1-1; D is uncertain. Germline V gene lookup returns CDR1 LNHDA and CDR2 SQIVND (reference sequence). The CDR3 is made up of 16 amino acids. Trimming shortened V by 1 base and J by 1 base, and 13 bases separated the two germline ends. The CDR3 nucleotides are TGTGCCAGTAGTATAGGAGGACGGCGGGGGAACACTGAAGCTTTCTTT. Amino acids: CASSIGGRRGNTEAFF.

The CDR3 region is CASSYLGGYTF. Written as DNA, the CDR3 is TGTGCCAGTTCGTACCTGGGTGGCTACACCTTC. The chain couples TRBV19 to TRBJ1-2; unclear D gene. The CDR3 covers 11 residues. Germline V gene sequence: CDR1 LNHDA, CDR2 SQIVND (reference sequence). V was trimmed by 8 bases and J by 7 bases, leaving 11 bases between them.

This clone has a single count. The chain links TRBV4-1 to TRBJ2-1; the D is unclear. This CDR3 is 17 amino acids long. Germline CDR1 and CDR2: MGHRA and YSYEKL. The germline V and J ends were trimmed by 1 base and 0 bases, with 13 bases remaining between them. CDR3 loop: CASSQGRAPVSYNEQFF. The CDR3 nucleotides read TGCGCCAGCAGCCAAGGGAGAGCGCCGGTCTCCTACAATGAGCAGTTCTTC.

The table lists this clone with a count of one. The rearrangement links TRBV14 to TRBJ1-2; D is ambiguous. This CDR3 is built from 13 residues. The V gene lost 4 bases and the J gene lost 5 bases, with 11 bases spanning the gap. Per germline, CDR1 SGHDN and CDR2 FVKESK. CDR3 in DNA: TGTGCCAGCAGCCCCGGGATTCGGTATGGCTACACCTTC. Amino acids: CASSPGIRYGYTF.

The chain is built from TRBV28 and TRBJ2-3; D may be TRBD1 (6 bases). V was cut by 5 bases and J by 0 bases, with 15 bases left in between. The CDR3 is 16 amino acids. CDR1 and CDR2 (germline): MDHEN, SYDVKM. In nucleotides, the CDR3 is TGTGCCAGCAGTACGTTACAGGGTCCTAGCACAGATACGCAGTATTTT. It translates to CASSTLQGPSTDTQYF.

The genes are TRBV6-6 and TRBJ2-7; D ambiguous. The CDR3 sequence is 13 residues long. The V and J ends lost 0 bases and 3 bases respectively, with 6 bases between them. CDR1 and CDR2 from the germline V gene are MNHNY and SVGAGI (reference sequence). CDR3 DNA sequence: TGTGCCAGCAGTTACTCGGAAGACTACGAGCAGTACTTC. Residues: CASSYSEDYEQYF.

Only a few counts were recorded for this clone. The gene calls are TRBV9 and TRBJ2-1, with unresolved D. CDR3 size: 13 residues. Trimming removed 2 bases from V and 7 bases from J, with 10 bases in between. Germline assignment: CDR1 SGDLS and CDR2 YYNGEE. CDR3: CASSVIGENEQFF. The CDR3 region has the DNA TGTGCCAGCAGCGTCATCGGAGAGAATGAGCAGTTCTTC. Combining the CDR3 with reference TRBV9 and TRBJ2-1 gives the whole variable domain DSGVTQTPKHLITATGQRVTLRCSPRSGDLSVYWYQQSLDQGLQFLIQYYNGEERAKGNILERFSAQQFPDLHSELNLSSLELGDSALYFCASSVIGENEQFFGPGTRLTVL.

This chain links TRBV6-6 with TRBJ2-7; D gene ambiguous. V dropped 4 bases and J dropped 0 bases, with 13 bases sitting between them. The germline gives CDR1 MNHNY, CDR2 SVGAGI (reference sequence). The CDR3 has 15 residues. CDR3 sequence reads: CASSSPTLSSYEQYF. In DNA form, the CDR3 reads TGTGCCAGCAGTTCGCCGACATTAAGCTCCTACGAGCAGTACTTC.

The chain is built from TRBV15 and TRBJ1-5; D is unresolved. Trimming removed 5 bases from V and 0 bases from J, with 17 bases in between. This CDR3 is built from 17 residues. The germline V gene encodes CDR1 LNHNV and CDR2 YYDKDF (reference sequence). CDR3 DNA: TGTGCCACCAGCGGGCCCCCAGGTTTTGGTAGCAATCAGCCCCAGCATTTT. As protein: CATSGPPGFGSNQPQHF. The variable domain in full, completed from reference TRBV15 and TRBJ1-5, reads DAMVIQNPRYQVTQFGKPVTLSCSQTLNHNVMYWYQQKSSQAPKLLFHYYDKDFNNEADTPDNFQSRRPNTSFCFLDIRSPGLGDTAMYLCATSGPPGFGSNQPQHFGDGTRLSIL.

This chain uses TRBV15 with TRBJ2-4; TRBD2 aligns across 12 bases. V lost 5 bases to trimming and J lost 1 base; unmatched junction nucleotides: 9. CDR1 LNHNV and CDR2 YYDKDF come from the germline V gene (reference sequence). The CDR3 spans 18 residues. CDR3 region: CATSEASGGASAKNIQYF. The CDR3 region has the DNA TGTGCCACCAGCGAAGCTAGCGGGGGGGCCTCGGCCAAAAACATTCAGTACTTC.

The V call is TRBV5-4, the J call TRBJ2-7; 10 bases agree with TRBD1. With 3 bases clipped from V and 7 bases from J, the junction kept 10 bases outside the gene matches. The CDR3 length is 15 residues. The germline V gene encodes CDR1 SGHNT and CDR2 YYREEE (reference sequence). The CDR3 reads CASSSQGQGRREQYF. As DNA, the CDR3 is TGTGCCAGCAGCTCCCAGGGACAGGGGCGGAGGGAGCAGTACTTC. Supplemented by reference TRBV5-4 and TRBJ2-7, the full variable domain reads ETGVTQSPTHLIKTRGQQVTLRCSSQSGHNTVSWYQQALGQGPQFIFQYYREEENGRGNFPPRFSGLQFPNYSSELNVNALELDDSALYLCASSSQGQGRREQYFGPGTRLTVT.

In nucleotides, the CDR3 is TGCAGCGTTGGAACGGGGCCACAAGAGACCCAGTACTTC. This translates into CSVGTGPQETQYF. The J gene is TRBJ2-5, the V gene TRBV29-1, with D perhaps assigned TRBD1 or TRBD2 (5 bases each). CDR1 and CDR2 from the germline V gene are SQVTM and ANQGSEA. With 4 bases removed from V and 2 bases from J, the gap between germline ends came to 11 bases. This CDR3 comprises 13 residues.